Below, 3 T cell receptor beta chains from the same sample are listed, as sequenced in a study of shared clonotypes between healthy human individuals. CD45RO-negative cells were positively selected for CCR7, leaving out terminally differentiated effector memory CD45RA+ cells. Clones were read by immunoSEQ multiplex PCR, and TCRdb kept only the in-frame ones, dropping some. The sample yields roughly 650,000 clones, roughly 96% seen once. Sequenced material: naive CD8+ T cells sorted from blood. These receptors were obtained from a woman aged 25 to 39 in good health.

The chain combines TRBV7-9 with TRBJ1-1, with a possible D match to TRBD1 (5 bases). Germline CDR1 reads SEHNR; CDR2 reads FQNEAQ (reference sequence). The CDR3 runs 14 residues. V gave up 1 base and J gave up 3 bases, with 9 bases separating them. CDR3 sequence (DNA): TGTGCCAGCAGCTTAGGTACGGGGCACACTGAAGCTTTCTTT. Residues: CASSLGTGHTEAFF.

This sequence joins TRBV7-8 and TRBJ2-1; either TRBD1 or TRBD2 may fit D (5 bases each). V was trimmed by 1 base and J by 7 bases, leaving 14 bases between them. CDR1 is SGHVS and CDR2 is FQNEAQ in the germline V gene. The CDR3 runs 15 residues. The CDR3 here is CASSLVGVRGNEQFF. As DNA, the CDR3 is TGTGCCAGCAGCTTAGTGGGGGTGAGGGGTAATGAGCAGTTCTTC. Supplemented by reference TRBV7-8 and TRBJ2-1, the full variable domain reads GAGVSQSPRYKVAKRGQDVALRCDPISGHVSLFWYQQALGQGPEFLTYFQNEAQLDKSGLPSDRFFAERPEGSVSTLKIQRTQQEDSAVYLCASSLVGVRGNEQFFGPGTRLTVL.

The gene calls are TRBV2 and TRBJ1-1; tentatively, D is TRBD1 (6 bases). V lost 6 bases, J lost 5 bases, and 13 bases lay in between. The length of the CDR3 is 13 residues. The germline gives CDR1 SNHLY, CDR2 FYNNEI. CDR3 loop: CASRPQGRTEAFF. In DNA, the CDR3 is TGTGCCAGCAGACCACAGGGTCGTACTGAAGCTTTCTTT. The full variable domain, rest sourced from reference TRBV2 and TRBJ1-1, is EPEVTQTPSHQVTQMGQEVILRCVPISNHLYFYWYRQILGQKVEFLVSFYNNEISEKSEIFDDQFSVERPDGSNFTLKIRSTKLEDSAMYFCASRPQGRTEAFFGQGTRLTVV.